This TCR beta chain was obtained from a study of response to subunit inactivated influenza vaccine. Overall study findings and caveats: Few additional T cells are recruited per seasonal influenza vaccination, authors suggested.

Comments on this clonotype: The antigen is unknown.

TCRdb reanalysed the RT-PCR reads using MiXCR and keeps one entry per CDR3 protein. Of about 700,000 distinct CDR3 sequences in the sample, less than 20% were seen once. This sequence originates from a man between 50 and 59 years old who received an inactivated influenza vaccine. The sequencing here drew on PBMCs from blood, taken approximately 13 days after vaccination.

The DNA for the CDR3 is TGTGCCAGCAGCTCCTATAGCGGGGGGGCCATAGATACGCAGTATTTT. Encoded protein: CASSSYSGGAIDTQYF. The rearrangement uses TRBV7-2 and TRBJ2-3; the match to TRBD2 covers 11 bases. The CDR3 runs 16 residues. Germline trimming cut 4 bases from V and 5 bases from J; bases unmatched to any gene: 8. Germline lookup yields CDR1 SGHTA and CDR2 FQGNSA.